The 16 T cell receptor beta chains below all came from one sample that was sequenced in a study of control samples from healthy donors and cancer patients. Repertoires were generated with immunoSEQ multiplex PCR, while TCRdb's copy carries only in-frame clones and drops some. The sample lists 90,000 to 150,000 clones, roughly nine tenths occurring once. The sequenced material came from blood. The receptors stem from a man between 45 and 60 years old in good health.

This chain links TRBV5-1 with TRBJ1-2; TRBD1 might be the D (6 bases). Trimming stripped 0 bases from V and 7 bases from J, with 19 bases between. This CDR3 is built from 16 residues. Germline assignment: CDR1 SGHRS and CDR2 YFSETQ. In nucleotides, the CDR3 is TGCGCCAGCAGCTTGGGTGAACAGGGAAGGCTTGGTGGCTACACCTTC. Protein product: CASSLGEQGRLGGYTF.

The chain uses TRBV3-1 (or the pseudogene TRBV3-2) and TRBJ1-5; no definite D call. Germline CDR1 LGHDT, CDR2 YNNKEL (reference sequence). This CDR3 contains 16 residues. Trimming removed 4 bases at V and 1 base at J, with 14 bases between. The CDR3 DNA reads TGTGCCAGCAGCCCATATGGCCCGGGGAGCAATCAGCCCCAGCATTTT. Translating it yields CASSPYGPGSNQPQHF.

This clone appeared a single time. V gene TRBV24-1 combines with J gene TRBJ1-2; TRBD1 aligns across 9 bases. The junction had 5 bases not matched to a gene; V was cut back by 12 bases and J by 7 bases. Germline CDR1 is KGHDR and CDR2 is SFDVKD. The CDR3 loop spans 11 amino acids. The CDR3 loop reads CAAGTGTGYTF. The CDR3 DNA is TGTGCCGCTGGGACAGGGACTGGCTACACCTTC.

The gene calls are TRBV10-3 and TRBJ1-1, with no clear D. CDR3 length: 13 residues. V dropped 6 bases and J dropped 6 bases, with 14 bases sitting between them. The germline gives CDR1 ENHRY, CDR2 SYGVKD. CDR3 region: CAISPSEGSEAFF. DNA for the CDR3: TGTGCCATCAGCCCTTCCGAGGGCTCTGAAGCTTTCTTT.

The chain uses TRBV5-1 and TRBJ1-4, with TRBD1 as a possible D gene (5 bases). Germline CDR1 is SGHRS and CDR2 is YFSETQ. The CDR3 totals 15 residues. Trimming took off 4 bases at V and 4 bases at J, with 14 bases between the two ends. The CDR3 here is CASSPTGAINEKLFF. DNA for the CDR3: TGCGCCAGCAGCCCTACAGGCGCTATTAATGAAAAACTGTTTTTT.

V gene TRBV4-1 combines with J gene TRBJ2-1, with D possibly matching TRBD2 (6 bases). The CDR3 loop spans 14 amino acids. CDR1 MGHRA and CDR2 YSYEKL come from the germline V gene. Trimming pared 5 bases from V and 3 bases from J, leaving 11 bases between. CDR3 region: CASSGGGDYNEQFF. As DNA, the CDR3 is TGCGCCAGCAGCGGAGGAGGGGACTACAATGAGCAGTTCTTC.

The chain employs TRBV7-8 and TRBJ1-1, with a weak D call TRBD1 (6 bases). V dropped 5 bases and J dropped 1 base, with 11 bases sitting between them. Germline V gene data show CDR1 as SGHVS and CDR2 as FQNEAQ. The CDR3 runs 14 residues. The CDR3: CASSAGHANTEAFF. The DNA of the CDR3 is TGTGCCAGCAGCGCGGGACACGCGAACACTGAAGCTTTCTTT.

The CDR3 region has the DNA TGTGCCAGCAGGGGAGCGGGGGCCTCCTACAATGAGCAGTTCTTC. Translation: CASRGAGASYNEQFF. The chain couples TRBV6-5 to TRBJ2-1; 8 nucleotides align to TRBD2. The J segment lost 0 bases and the V segment lost 6 bases, leaving 4 bases of the junction unmatched. The CDR3 is 15 amino acids. The germline V gene encodes CDR1 MNHEY and CDR2 SVGAGI.

V gene TRBV15 combines with J gene TRBJ1-3, with a tentative D call TRBD1 (5 bases). Trimming shortened V by 3 bases and J by 4 bases, and 16 bases separated the two germline ends. The CDR3 has 16 residues. In germline, CDR1 is LNHNV, CDR2 YYDKDF (reference sequence). Here the CDR3 reads CATSRSPTGGGNTIYF. CDR3 coding DNA: TGTGCCACCAGCAGGTCCCCGACCGGGGGAGGAAACACCATATATTTT.

The chain employs TRBV15 and TRBJ2-7, with 7 bases aligning to TRBD1. CDR3 size: 14 residues. Germline trimming cut 0 bases from V and 3 bases from J; bases unmatched to any gene: 2. Germline V gene lookup returns CDR1 LNHNV and CDR2 YYDKDF (reference sequence). The CDR3 loop is CATSRDSGGYEQYF. The CDR3 DNA is TGTGCCACCAGCAGAGACTCAGGGGGCTACGAGCAGTACTTC.

The chain employs TRBV6-6 and TRBJ2-2; 7 nucleotides align to TRBD1. CDR3 length equals 17 residues. Losses at the gene ends were 5 bases for V and 1 base for J; bases not matched to a gene: 10. Germline V gives CDR1 MNHNY, CDR2 SVGAGI (reference sequence). DNA for the CDR3: TGTGCCAGCAGTCACCCTTCCGGGACAGAGAACACCGGGGAGCTGTTTTTT. Protein: CASSHPSGTENTGELFF.

CDR3 sequence: CAWSAGTGGYEQYF. The CDR3 region has the DNA TGTGCCTGGAGCGCCGGGACAGGGGGCTACGAGCAGTACTTC. The chain recombines TRBV30 with TRBJ2-7; TRBD1 aligns across 11 bases. V trimming: 3 bases; J trimming: 3 bases; junction bases outside the gene matches: 4. The CDR3 is 14 residues long. The V gene's germline CDR1 is GTSNPN and CDR2 SVGIG (reference sequence).

The CDR3: CASSYYRGSSGNTIYF. The CDR3 nucleotides read TGTGCCAGCAGTTATTACAGGGGGAGTAGCGGCAACACCATATATTTT. This rearrangement joins TRBV6-5 to TRBJ1-3; TRBD1 matches 8 bases. CDR1 is MNHEY, CDR2 SVGAGI, per germline. The junction had 11 bases not matched to a gene; V was cut back by 3 bases and J by 7 bases. The CDR3 loop spans 16 amino acids.

V and J are TRBV30 and TRBJ1-2; no definite D call. Trimming cost V 1 base and J 2 bases, with 8 bases left between them. CDR3 length: 13 amino acids. CDR1 is GTSNPN, CDR2 SVGIG, per germline (reference sequence). CDR3 region: CAWSALGNYGYTF. The CDR3 DNA reads TGTGCCTGGAGTGCTCTGGGGAACTATGGCTACACCTTC. Complete variable domain (other parts from reference TRBV30 and TRBJ1-2): SQTIHQWPATLVQPVGSPLSLECTVEGTSNPNLYWYRQAAGRGLQLLFYSVGIGQISSEVPQNLSASRPQDRQFILSSKKLLLSDSGFYLCAWSALGNYGYTFGSGTRLTVV.

This rearrangement joins TRBV10-3 to TRBJ1-1; tentatively, D is TRBD1 (6 bases). Per the germline V gene, CDR1 is ENHRY and CDR2 is SYGVKD. The length of the CDR3 is 15 residues. Trimming removed 3 bases at V and 0 bases at J, with 11 bases between. The CDR3 nucleotides are TGTGCCATCAGTGAAAATCAGGGGATGAACACTGAAGCTTTCTTT. The encoded protein is CAISENQGMNTEAFF.

This chain links TRBV18 with TRBJ1-2; 8 bases match TRBD1. Germline trimming cut 1 base from V and 6 bases from J; bases unmatched to any gene: 13. The CDR3 covers 17 residues. Germline V gene sequence: CDR1 KGHSH, CDR2 LQKENI. CDR3 loop: CASSPQTGASHHDGYTF. CDR3 sequence (DNA): TGTGCCAGCTCACCACAGACAGGGGCGTCCCATCATGATGGCTACACCTTC.